These 21 T cell receptor beta chains were all obtained from the same sample, sequenced in a study of cytomegalovirus exposure and HLA in healthy donors. 60 Vbeta and 13 Jbeta primers were used in PCR. Data came from immunoSEQ multiplex PCR; TCRdb stores just in-frame clones and leaves some out. Of around 130,000 clones in the sample, more than 60% were seen once. Sequences were obtained from PBMCs. These TCRs come from a woman aged 55-69 years in good health and CMV-seronegative.

This sequence joins TRBV18 and TRBJ2-3; 8 bases agree with TRBD2. This CDR3 spans 18 amino acids. J lost 0 bases, V lost 6 bases, and 14 bases had no gene match. Per the germline V gene, CDR1 is KGHSH and CDR2 is LQKENI. CDR3 residues: CASSRQVSGGPSTDTQYF. The DNA of the CDR3 is TGTGCCAGCTCGCGGCAAGTAAGCGGGGGCCCTAGCACAGATACGCAGTATTTT.

This clone was found a few times. The chain's CDR3 is CASTDRAGYTF. The CDR3 bases are TGTGCCAGCACCGACAGGGCCGGCTACACCTTC. The V gene is TRBV6-5, the J gene TRBJ1-2, with TRBD1 identical over 7 bases. V lost 7 bases and J lost 8; bases outside the gene matches: 4. This CDR3 spans 11 amino acids. CDR1 and CDR2 (germline): MNHEY, SVGAGI.

The rearrangement links TRBV9 to TRBJ2-3; 9 bases match TRBD2. The CDR3 consists of 16 residues. The junction had 5 bases not matched to a gene; V was cut back by 1 base and J by 2 bases. CDR1 is SGDLS, CDR2 YYNGEE, per germline. This CDR3 reads CASSVRASGATDTQYF. The DNA of the CDR3 is TGTGCCAGCAGCGTAAGGGCTAGCGGGGCCACAGATACGCAGTATTTT.

This chain uses TRBV7-9 with TRBJ1-2; 12 nucleotides align to TRBD1. Germline-derived CDR1 and CDR2 are SEHNR and FQNEAQ (reference sequence). This CDR3 is built from 15 residues. After removal of 4 bases from V and 7 bases from J, the junction contained 7 bases not matched to a gene. CDR3 sequence reads: CASSYQGQGARGYTF. Written as DNA, the CDR3 is TGTGCCAGCAGCTACCAGGGACAGGGGGCGCGTGGCTACACCTTC.

The chain uses TRBV19 and TRBJ2-1; unclear D gene. Trimming cost V 7 bases and J 3 bases, with 7 bases left between them. Germline lookup yields CDR1 LNHDA and CDR2 SQIVND (reference sequence). The CDR3 is 12 amino acids. For the CDR3, the DNA is TGTGCCAGTACAGGATTCTACAATGAGCAGTTCTTC. It encodes CASTGFYNEQFF.

Only a few counts were recorded for this clone. The V and J genes are TRBV5-6 and TRBJ1-2, with TRBD1 matching over 9 bases. The germline V gene has CDR1 SGHDT and CDR2 YYEEEE. Trimming at V came to 3 bases and at J to 1 base, leaving 4 bases not matched to a gene. This CDR3 has 15 amino acids. In DNA form, the CDR3 reads TGTGCCAGCAGCTCTGGACAGGGGCTTAACTATGGCTACACCTTC. Translation: CASSSGQGLNYGYTF.

The chain employs TRBV27 and TRBJ2-2; TRBD2 agrees at 7 bases. Germline-derived CDR1 and CDR2 are MNHEY and SMNVEV (reference sequence). V shed 3 bases and J 4 bases; nucleotides not matched to a gene: 8. This CDR3 spans 16 amino acids. CDR3 residues: CASSLGRGGITGELFF. CDR3 nucleotide sequence: TGTGCCAGCAGTTTGGGACGCGGGGGAATCACCGGGGAGCTGTTTTTT.

The chain uses TRBV6-1 and TRBJ2-2; D not resolved. With 2 bases removed from V and 2 bases from J, the gap between germline ends came to 9 bases. The length of the CDR3 is 15 residues. Germline V gene lookup returns CDR1 MNHNS and CDR2 SASEGT. As DNA, the CDR3 is TGTGCCAGCAGTGAATATGGCGGAAACACCGGGGAGCTGTTTTTT. Translation gives CASSEYGGNTGELFF.

The chain is built from TRBV5-1 and TRBJ2-2; TRBD2 matches at 13 bases. In germline, CDR1 is SGHRS, CDR2 YFSETQ. CDR3 length equals 18 residues. V gave up 4 bases and J gave up 4 bases; unmatched junction bases: 10. The CDR3 here is CASSIGLAGVRGTGELFF. The CDR3 DNA sequence: TGCGCCAGCAGCATCGGACTAGCGGGGGTTAGGGGCACCGGGGAGCTGTTTTTT.

The J gene is TRBJ2-2, the V gene TRBV19; 8 nucleotides line up with TRBD1. Germline trimming cut 7 bases from V and 1 base from J; bases unmatched to any gene: 5. The CDR3 loop spans 15 amino acids. CDR1 is LNHDA and CDR2 is SQIVND in the germline V gene (reference sequence). CDR3 in amino acids: CASKVGTGNTGELFF. CDR3 nucleotide sequence: TGTGCCAGTAAGGTGGGGACAGGGAACACCGGGGAGCTGTTTTTT.

This clone was seen only a few times. The J gene is TRBJ2-1, the V gene TRBV5-8, with D unclear. V shed 0 bases and J shed 0 bases, with 7 bases lying between them. The germline CDR1 and CDR2 sequences are SGHTS and YDEGEE. The CDR3 is 15 residues long. CDR3 loop: CASSLALRSYNEQFF. CDR3 DNA sequence: TGTGCCAGCAGCTTGGCTCTCCGCTCCTACAATGAGCAGTTCTTC. The variable domain in full, with the rest retrieved from reference TRBV5-8 and TRBJ2-1, is EAGVTQSPTHLIKTRGQQATLRCSPISGHTSVYWYQQALGLGLQFLLWYDEGEERNRGNFPPRFSGRQFPNYSSELNVNALELEDSALYLCASSLALRSYNEQFFGPGTRLTVL.

V usage is TRBV19 and J usage is TRBJ1-4, with D perhaps matching TRBD1 (6 bases). There are 14 residues in the CDR3. Per the germline V gene, CDR1 is LNHDA and CDR2 is SQIVND (reference sequence). Deletions cut 4 bases from V and 8 bases from J, with 14 bases between. The CDR3 here is CASSTGTPSEKLFF. As DNA, the CDR3 is TGTGCCAGTAGTACCGGGACACCATCAGAAAAACTGTTTTTT.

A few counts support this clone. The chain recombines TRBV5-4 with TRBJ2-5, with D perhaps TRBD2 (6 bases). Germline assignment: CDR1 SGHNT and CDR2 YYREEE (reference sequence). The length of the CDR3 is 15 residues. The V end lost 3 bases, the J end lost 0 bases, and 12 bases lay between the germline ends. The CDR3 loop reads CASSSYRDYQETQYF. The CDR3 coding sequence is TGTGCCAGCAGCTCCTACCGGGACTACCAAGAGACCCAGTACTTC.

The chain is built from TRBV21-1 and TRBJ1-2; TRBD1, the table's D call, was not compared with the DNA. TRBV21-1 is deemed a pseudogene. The CDR3 sequence is 18 residues long. CDR3: CASSSNRDRGHPNYGYTF. In DNA form, the CDR3 reads TGTGCCAGCAGCTCAAATCGGGACAGGGGGCACCCTAACTATGGCTACACCTTC.

The V gene is TRBV28, the J gene TRBJ2-1, with D possibly being TRBD1 (6 bases). The V gene's germline CDR1 is MDHEN and CDR2 SYDVKM. The CDR3 sequence is 15 residues long. Trimming took off 5 bases at V and 2 bases at J, with 13 bases between the two ends. The CDR3 nucleotides read TGTGCCAGCAGTCCTGGGACAAGTACCTACAATGAGCAGTTCTTC. Translated: CASSPGTSTYNEQFF.

The chain employs TRBV9 and TRBJ2-1; TRBD2 aligns across 9 bases. V was pared by 0 bases and J by 8 bases, with 9 bases of the junction left unmatched. In germline, CDR1 is SGDLS, CDR2 YYNGEE. The CDR3 covers 16 residues. The DNA for the CDR3 is TGTGCCAGCAGCGTAGCGGGCGGGGGGGCCTCTGATGAGCAGTTCTTC. It specifies CASSVAGGGASDEQFF.

This clone has only a few counts. The gene calls are TRBV9 and TRBJ2-2; D is undetermined. Looked up from germline, CDR1 is SGDLS and CDR2 is YYNGEE. Trimming pared 1 base from V and 1 base from J, leaving 11 bases between. The CDR3 is made up of 16 amino acids. In DNA form, the CDR3 reads TGTGCCAGCAGCGTAACATCGTTCATGAACACCGGGGAGCTGTTTTTT. It codes for CASSVTSFMNTGELFF.

The J gene is TRBJ1-1, the V gene TRBV7-2; 7 bases align to TRBD1. Per germline, CDR1 SGHTA and CDR2 FQGNSA. The CDR3 is 16 amino acids. Germline trimming cut 1 base from V and 3 bases from J; bases unmatched to any gene: 8. CDR3 sequence (DNA): TGTGCCAGCAGCTTAGTTAGGGGGCTTTCGGACACTGAAGCTTTCTTT. Its protein is CASSLVRGLSDTEAFF.

In regard to this clone: Additional DNA sequences in this sample encode the identical CDR3. This chain joins TRBV7-3 and TRBJ2-7, with 7 positions matching TRBD2. CDR3 length: 13 residues. Germline trimming cut 1 base from V and 6 bases from J; bases unmatched to any gene: 3. CDR1 and CDR2 (germline): SGHTA, FQGTGA. CDR3 sequence: CASSLIPGGEQYF. The CDR3 DNA reads TGTGCCAGCAGCTTAATCCCGGGGGGCGAGCAGTACTTC. Together with reference TRBV7-3 and TRBJ2-7, the CDR3 gives the full variable domain: GAGVSQTPSNKVTEKGKYVELRCDPISGHTALYWYRQSLGQGPEFLIYFQGTGAADDSGLPNDRFFAVRPEGSVSTLKIQRTERGDSAVYLCASSLIPGGEQYFGPGTRLTVT.

The V call is TRBV2, the J call TRBJ2-5; the match to TRBD2 covers 9 bases. Trimming cost V 3 bases and J 6 bases; bases outside gene matches: 11. Germline V gene data show CDR1 as SNHLY and CDR2 as FYNNEI. There are 16 residues in the CDR3. The CDR3 loop reads CASSDGGSGGGKTQYF. As DNA, the CDR3 is TGTGCCAGCAGTGATGGCGGTAGCGGGGGAGGGAAGACCCAGTACTTC.

This clone showed up just once. The chain links TRBV6-1 to TRBJ2-2; TRBD1 aligns across 8 bases. This CDR3 region has 16 residues. In germline, CDR1 is MNHNS, CDR2 SASEGT. Trimming removed 4 bases from V and 4 bases from J; junction bases left unmatched: 8. DNA of the CDR3: TGTGCCAGCAGTGGGCAGGGGGCGCGGGGCACCGGGGAGCTGTTTTTT. This gives the protein CASSGQGARGTGELFF.